These 18 T cell receptor beta chains were sequenced from one sample in a study of blood T cells in healthy people across ages. The use of a sample-barcoded 5' primer and a J-beta primer mix characterized a second PCR of roughly 6 to 12 cycles. One entry per CDR3 protein results from TCRdb running MiXCR on the 5' RACE reads. The sample carries about 830,000 distinct CDR3 sequences, nearly 60% recorded once. Sequencing was done on a sample of blood. Every receptor here comes from a man aged 25 to 40 in good health.

V and J are TRBV12-3 or TRBV12-4 and TRBJ2-4; D not certain. There are 17 residues in the CDR3. Between the trimmed V and J ends, which lost 2 bases and 0 bases, there was a span of 14 bases. The CDR3 here is CASSLIYRAGAKNIQYF. Written as DNA, the CDR3 is TGTGCCAGCAGTTTAATCTACCGGGCAGGAGCCAAAAACATTCAGTACTTC.

The rearrangement joins TRBV12-3 or TRBV12-4 to TRBJ1-5, with 8 bases fitting TRBD1. J was trimmed by 6 bases and V by 6 bases; bases with no gene match: 7. The CDR3 contains 14 residues. CDR3 sequence (DNA): TGTGCCAGCAGACCCACAGGGGGTGCTCAGCCCCAGCATTTT. This codes for CASRPTGGAQPQHF.

V usage is TRBV7-2 and J usage is TRBJ2-1; D is perhaps TRBD2 (5 bases). The CDR3 sequence is 13 residues long. The V end lost 2 bases, the J end lost 6 bases, and 8 bases lay between the germline ends. Germline assignment: CDR1 SGHTA and CDR2 FQGNSA. The CDR3 region has the DNA TGTGCCAGCAGCTTACCTAGCCTCAATGAGCAGTTCTTC. This sequence encodes CASSLPSLNEQFF. Based on the CDR3 plus reference TRBV7-2 and TRBJ2-1, the full variable domain is GAGVSQSPSNKVTEKGKDVELRCDPISGHTALYWYRQSLGQGLEFLIYFQGNSAPDKSGLPSDRFSAERTGGSVSTLTIQRTQQEDSAVYLCASSLPSLNEQFFGPGTRLTVL.

The chain combines TRBV7-2 with TRBJ2-1, with 11 bases fitting TRBD2. The junction had 8 bases not matched to a gene; V was cut back by 4 bases and J by 3 bases. This CDR3 is 17 amino acids long. CDR1 is SGHTA and CDR2 is FQGNSA in the germline V gene. The CDR3 DNA is TGTGCCAGCAGCTCGGGGGTAGCGGGGGGGCGCTACAATGAGCAGTTCTTC. This encodes CASSSGVAGGRYNEQFF.

The chain joins TRBV20-1 to TRBJ2-5; D is unclear. The germline V gene encodes CDR1 DFQATT and CDR2 SNEGSKA (reference sequence). Trimming took 1 base from V and 4 from J, leaving 4 bases between them. The CDR3 spans 11 residues. The CDR3: CSARVGETQYF. Written as DNA, the CDR3 is TGCAGTGCTAGAGTAGGAGAGACCCAGTACTTC.

The rearrangement joins TRBV28 to TRBJ1-2; no clear D. V lost 2 bases to trimming and J lost 4 bases, with 14 bases between them. This CDR3 has 15 amino acids. The V gene's germline CDR1 is MDHEN and CDR2 SYDVKM. CDR3 coding DNA: TGTGCCAGCAGTTTAGTCGGGAGCCCGCCCTATGGCTACACCTTC. This sequence encodes CASSLVGSPPYGYTF.

This clonotype was picked up many times. The CDR3 DNA follows: TGTGCCAGCACCACCGGGACGACTAAAGAGACCCAGTACTTC. Translation: CASTTGTTKETQYF. The rearrangement joins TRBV12-3 or TRBV12-4 to TRBJ2-5; D may match TRBD1 or TRBD2 (5 bases each). The CDR3 consists of 14 residues. The germline V and J ends were trimmed by 7 bases and 3 bases, with 15 bases remaining between them.

The CDR3 loop reads CASSLSRVGEQFF. The CDR3 DNA reads TGTGCCAGCAGTCTATCCAGGGTTGGTGAGCAGTTCTTC. The J gene is TRBJ2-1, the V gene TRBV6-2 or TRBV6-3; a weak D match, TRBD1 (5 bases). The length of the CDR3 is 13 residues. The germline V and J ends were trimmed by 5 bases and 9 bases, with 14 bases remaining between them. Germline V gene data show CDR1 as MNHEY and CDR2 as SVGEGT.

The chain has TRBV10-3 and TRBJ2-5; D is unresolved. Germline CDR1 is ENHRY and CDR2 is SYGVKD. The V end was cut by 8 bases, the J end by 11 bases, with 18 bases between. The CDR3 has 12 amino acids. The CDR3 DNA follows: TGTGCCATCTCTGACATCTACAATGAGCAGTACTTC. Translated: CAISDIYNEQYF.

This clonotype was seen a single time. Germline is not matched at one junction end, which may reflect a read error. This sequence joins TRBV29-1 and TRBJ2-3, with a tentative D call TRBD2 (7 bases). Germline CDR1 is SQVTM and CDR2 is ANQGSEA. CDR3 length: 13 residues. CDR3: CSVDRGDTGTQYF. In DNA form, the CDR3 reads TGCAGCGTCGACCGGGGGGACACAGGTACGCAGTATTTT.

This sequence joins TRBV18 and TRBJ1-6; D not resolved. CDR3 size: 13 residues. Germline CDR1 KGHSH, CDR2 LQKENI. The V end lost 3 bases, the J end lost 8 bases, and 8 bases lay between the germline ends. CDR3 sequence (DNA): TGTGCCAGCTCACCCACGCCAGATTCACCCCTCCACTTT. It is translated as CASSPTPDSPLHF.

This clonotype has a handful of counts. The chain links TRBV28 to TRBJ2-3; D remains ambiguous. Looked up from germline, CDR1 is MDHEN and CDR2 is SYDVKM. This CDR3 contains 14 residues. V gave up 4 bases and J gave up 3 bases, with 11 bases separating them. CDR3 loop: CASSSQPPTDTQYF. DNA of the CDR3: TGTGCCAGCAGTTCCCAGCCCCCGACAGATACGCAGTATTTT.

This chain connects TRBV28 to TRBJ2-1, with a possible D match to TRBD2 (5 bases). CDR1 is MDHEN and CDR2 is SYDVKM in the germline V gene. The length of the CDR3 is 13 residues. V was trimmed by 10 bases and J by 10 bases, leaving 20 bases between them. The CDR3 sequence is CATEREKNYEQFF. The CDR3 DNA is TGTGCCACCGAGAGGGAAAAGAACTACGAGCAGTTCTTC. Variable domain in full (rest from reference TRBV28 and TRBJ2-1): DVKVTQSSRYLVKRTGEKVFLECVQDMDHENMFWYRQDPGLGLRLIYFSYDVKMKEKGDIPEGYSVSREKKERFSLILESASTNQTSMYLCATEREKNYEQFFGPGTRLTVL.

The chain couples TRBV7-3 to TRBJ2-7; D call uncertain. Germline V gives CDR1 SGHTA, CDR2 FQGTGA. The V and J ends lost 5 bases and 7 bases respectively, with 24 bases between them. This CDR3 contains 16 residues. DNA for the CDR3: TGTGCCAGCAGCCAAGGTCATAGCCTCCTCGTCAATGAGCAGTACTTC. Translated: CASSQGHSLLVNEQYF. The variable domain in full, completed from reference TRBV7-3 and TRBJ2-7, reads GAGVSQTPSNKVTEKGKYVELRCDPISGHTALYWYRQSLGQGPEFLIYFQGTGAADDSGLPNDRFFAVRPEGSVSTLKIQRTERGDSAVYLCASSQGHSLLVNEQYFGPGTRLTVT.

The chain has TRBV5-1 and TRBJ2-7; 8 positions match TRBD2. Germline V gene lookup returns CDR1 SGHRS and CDR2 YFSETQ. The ends lost 4 bases at V and 1 base at J; junction bases unmatched: 7. The CDR3 totals 15 residues. The CDR3 sequence is CASSLGGVISYEQYF. The CDR3, as DNA: TGCGCCAGCAGCCTCGGGGGGGTTATTTCCTACGAGCAGTACTTC.

The genes are TRBV29-1 and TRBJ2-5; D is perhaps TRBD1 (6 bases). V lost 6 bases, J lost 11 bases, and 19 bases lay in between. This CDR3 has 12 amino acids. CDR1 SQVTM and CDR2 ANQGSEA come from the germline V gene. CDR3 bases: TGCAGCGTGAAGAGGACAGCAGGGGAGCAGTACTTC. This sequence encodes CSVKRTAGEQYF.

The sample holds a few counts of this clonotype. CDR3 loop: CASSLVSGIGYEQYF. CDR3 coding DNA: TGCGCCAGCAGCTTGGTCAGCGGGATAGGGTACGAGCAGTACTTC. The gene calls are TRBV5-1 and TRBJ2-7; 7 bases are a match to TRBD2. Trimming took 0 bases from V and 4 from J; bases not matched to a gene: 7. CDR3 size: 15 residues. Germline V gene lookup returns CDR1 SGHRS and CDR2 YFSETQ.

The chain couples TRBV27 to TRBJ2-7; 8 bases fit TRBD1. V was clipped by 1 base and J by 5 bases; unmatched bases: 22. From germline, CDR1 is MNHEY and CDR2 SMNVEV (reference sequence). There are 20 residues in the CDR3. This CDR3 is CASSLFIPGSAGGLEDEQYF. DNA for the CDR3: TGTGCCAGCAGTTTATTTATCCCGGGGTCGGCAGGGGGCTTGGAGGACGAGCAGTACTTC.